Listed here are 12 T cell receptor beta chains from one sample, sequenced in a study of graft-versus-host responses after intestinal transplantation. No antigens are known for them. Here immunoSEQ multiplex PCR was the method, and the copy in TCRdb shows in-frame clones only, minus some. The top ten clones hold about 0.07% of a sample with some 100,000 clones, 80% to 95% of them seen once. The source material was unstimulated CD8+ T cells sorted from spleen or lymph node cells, sampled before transplant. All receptors derive from a human donor who was the organ donor for an intestinal transplant.

The rearrangement links TRBV19 to TRBJ1-1; 9 nucleotides match TRBD1. Germline V gene lookup returns CDR1 LNHDA and CDR2 SQIVND (reference sequence). The V and J ends lost 5 bases and 0 bases, in that order; junction bases with no gene match: 4. The CDR3 is 15 amino acids. CDR3 DNA: TGTGCCAGTAGTGCGGGACAGGGCATGAACACTGAAGCTTTCTTT. This encodes CASSAGQGMNTEAFF. Complete variable domain (other parts from reference TRBV19 and TRBJ1-1): DGGITQSPKYLFRKEGQNVTLSCEQNLNHDAMYWYRQDPGQGLRLIYYSQIVNDFQKGDIAEGYSVSREKKESFPLTVTSAQKNPTAFYLCASSAGQGMNTEAFFGQGTRLTVV.

The chain couples TRBV4-1 to TRBJ1-1; 7 bases are shared with TRBD1. The CDR3 spans 14 residues. J lost 3 bases, V lost 4 bases, and 5 bases had no gene match. Germline lookup yields CDR1 MGHRA and CDR2 YSYEKL. CDR3 bases: TGCGCCAGCAGCCGGATAACAGGGGACACTGAAGCTTTCTTT. It translates to CASSRITGDTEAFF.

The chain has TRBV2 and TRBJ2-2, with 10 bases fitting TRBD1. This CDR3 contains 18 residues. J was trimmed by 7 bases and V by 3 bases; bases with no gene match: 14. CDR1 is SNHLY, CDR2 FYNNEI, per germline. In nucleotides, the CDR3 is TGTGCCAGCAGTGACGACAGGGGGCGCACCAGTTTCTTCGGGGAGCTGTTTTTT. Translating gives CASSDDRGRTSFFGELFF.

The rearrangement joins TRBV27 to TRBJ2-1; 11 bases fit TRBD2. The CDR3 consists of 15 residues. Germline V lookup: CDR1 MNHEY, CDR2 SMNVEV (reference sequence). With V trimmed by 2 bases and J by 8 bases, 5 bases remained unmatched. The CDR3 loop reads CASSLTSGSIYEQFF. CDR3 coding DNA: TGTGCCAGCAGTTTAACTAGCGGGAGTATATATGAGCAGTTCTTC.

This clone was seen more than once but under ten times. The chain couples TRBV10-3 to TRBJ1-3, with D tentatively TRBD1 (5 bases). This CDR3 region has 15 residues. Trimming removed 5 bases from V and 0 bases from J, with 11 bases in between. CDR1 ENHRY and CDR2 SYGVKD come from the germline V gene. CDR3: CAISYDSSSGNTIYF. The CDR3 coding sequence is TGTGCCATCAGTTATGACAGCAGCTCTGGAAACACCATATATTTT.

The CDR3 sequence: CASSPRALAGDEQYF. The CDR3, as DNA: TGTGCCAGCAGCCCAAGGGCACTAGCGGGGGACGAGCAGTACTTC. The chain recombines TRBV9 with TRBJ2-7, with 11 bases fitting TRBD2. After removal of 4 bases from V and 5 bases from J, the junction contained 8 bases not matched to a gene. Germline V lookup: CDR1 SGDLS, CDR2 YYNGEE. The CDR3 runs 15 residues.

The chain is built from TRBV7-9 and TRBJ1-2; 8 nucleotides agree with TRBD1. CDR1 and CDR2 (germline): SEHNR, FQNEAQ (reference sequence). The length of the CDR3 is 12 residues. The junction had 6 bases not matched to a gene; V was cut back by 8 bases and J by 7 bases. The CDR3 DNA reads as TGTGCCAGCGCACCGGACAGGGCTGGCTACACCTTC. It is translated as CASAPDRAGYTF.

The CDR3 region is CASSSMTSGGRNEQYF. The CDR3 nucleotides are TGTGCCAGCAGCTCCATGACTAGCGGGGGGCGGAACGAGCAGTACTTC. The chain carries TRBV7-9 and TRBJ2-7; 13 bases are shared with TRBD2. This CDR3 is built from 16 residues. CDR1 is SEHNR, CDR2 FQNEAQ, per germline (reference sequence). The trim removed 4 bases at V and 5 bases at J, leaving 8 bases unmatched.

V and J are TRBV11-2 and TRBJ2-7; no clear D gene. There are 12 residues in the CDR3. The germline V and J ends were trimmed by 3 bases and 0 bases, with 3 bases remaining between them. Germline V gene data show CDR1 as SGHAT and CDR2 as FQNNGV. CDR3 amino acids: CASSFNSYEQYF. The CDR3 DNA reads as TGTGCCAGCAGCTTCAACTCCTACGAGCAGTACTTC.

The CDR3 loop reads CASSQGLAYQETQYF. The CDR3 DNA reads TGTGCCAGCAGCCAAGGCCTAGCATACCAAGAGACCCAGTACTTC. The chain joins TRBV14 to TRBJ2-5; possible D gene TRBD2, 5 bases. The CDR3 is 15 residues long. Germline-derived CDR1 and CDR2 are SGHDN and FVKESK. V was clipped by 1 base and J by 0 bases, with 9 bases between them.

This chain connects TRBV11-3 to TRBJ2-2; D may be TRBD1 (6 bases). CDR3 length equals 16 residues. Deletions cut 5 bases from V and 3 bases from J, with 16 bases between. Per the germline V gene, CDR1 is SGHNT and CDR2 is YENEEA. CDR3 in amino acids: CASSLREQGHTGELFF. The CDR3, as DNA: TGTGCCAGCAGCCTCCGGGAACAGGGACACACCGGGGAGCTGTTTTTT.

V gene TRBV28 combines with J gene TRBJ2-5, with D possibly matching TRBD2 (5 bases). Matching the DNA end better, TRBJ2-7 makes the J call doubtful. Germline loops: CDR1 MDHEN, CDR2 SYDVKM. This CDR3 has 14 residues. CDR3 protein: CASSLRSGPYEQYF. The CDR3 coding sequence is TGTGCCAGCAGTTTGCGGAGCGGACCCTACGAGCAGTACTTC.